This TCR beta chain originates from a study of spatial heterogeneity in lung cancer. Whole-study findings and limits: At resection, ubiquitous expanded tumor TCRs appeared in blood more than at follow-up.

Trimming removed 0 bases at V and 1 base at J, with 14 bases between. Germline V lookup: CDR1 SGDLS, CDR2 YYNGEE. CDR3 length: 17 amino acids. Time point denoted: blood at routine non-recurrence follow-up after resection. TCRdb re-called the 5' RACE reads through MiXCR, storing one row per CDR3 protein. The sample records fewer than 100,000 distinct CDR3 sequences, approximately 19% being singletons. As concerns this clonotype: Its antigen is not identified.

The chain employs TRBV9 and TRBJ2-1, with D possibly called TRBD1 or TRBD2 (6 bases each). This TCR came from a male donor with early-stage non-small cell lung cancer. The sequenced sample was PBMCs, obtained at follow-up. The CDR3 DNA sequence: TGTGCCAGCAGCGTAGCGGTAGGGGGGCTTTCCTACAATGAGCAGTTCTTC. This codes for CASSVAVGGLSYNEQFF.